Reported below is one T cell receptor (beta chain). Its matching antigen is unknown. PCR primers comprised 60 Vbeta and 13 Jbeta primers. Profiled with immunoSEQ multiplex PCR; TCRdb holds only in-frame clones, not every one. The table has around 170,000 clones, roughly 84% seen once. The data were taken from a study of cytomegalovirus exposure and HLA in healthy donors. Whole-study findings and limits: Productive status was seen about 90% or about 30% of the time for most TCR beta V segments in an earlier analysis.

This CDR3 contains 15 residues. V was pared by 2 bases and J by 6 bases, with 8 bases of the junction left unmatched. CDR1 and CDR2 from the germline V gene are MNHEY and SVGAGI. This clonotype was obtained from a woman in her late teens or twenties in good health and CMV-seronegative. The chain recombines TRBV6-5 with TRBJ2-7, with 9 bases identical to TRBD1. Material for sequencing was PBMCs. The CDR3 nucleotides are TGTGCCAGCAGTTACCTTCTGGGACAGGGTGCCGAGCAGTACTTC. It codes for CASSYLLGQGAEQYF.